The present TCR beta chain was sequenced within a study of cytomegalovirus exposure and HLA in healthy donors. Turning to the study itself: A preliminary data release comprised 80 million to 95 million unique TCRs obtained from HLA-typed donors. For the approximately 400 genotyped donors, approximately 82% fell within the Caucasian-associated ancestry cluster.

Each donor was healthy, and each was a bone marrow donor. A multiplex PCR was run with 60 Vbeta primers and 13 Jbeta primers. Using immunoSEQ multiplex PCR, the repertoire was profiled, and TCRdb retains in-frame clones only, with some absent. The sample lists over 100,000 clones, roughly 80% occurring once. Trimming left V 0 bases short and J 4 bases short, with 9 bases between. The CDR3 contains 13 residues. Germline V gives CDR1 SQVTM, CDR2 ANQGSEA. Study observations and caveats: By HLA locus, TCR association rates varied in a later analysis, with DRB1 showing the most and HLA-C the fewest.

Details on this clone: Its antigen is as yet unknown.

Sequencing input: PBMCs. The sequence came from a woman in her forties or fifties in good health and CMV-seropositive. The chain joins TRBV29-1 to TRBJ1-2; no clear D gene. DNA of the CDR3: TGCAGCGTTGAAGATCGCAGCGTCTATGGCTACACCTTC. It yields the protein CSVEDRSVYGYTF.